This is a list of T cell receptor beta chains from one sample in a study of blood T cell repertoires in COVID-19. TCRdb keeps only in-frame clones here, not all; method: immunoSEQ multiplex PCR. The table has a few hundred thousand clones, nearly 90% seen once. Sequenced: peripheral blood. These TCRs come from a woman between 40 and 55 years old with COVID-19, enrolled during active disease. Each CDR3 is given with its conserved first and last residue. Size values are once, few and many counts, or a class for expanded clones, and some rows have none.

TRBV5-1,-,TRBJ2-2,CASRGSSGRTGELFF
TRBV7-9,-,TRBJ2-3,CASSLIMRADTQYF
TRBV9,-,TRBJ1-2,CASTPPGGYGYTF
TRBV7-9,-,TRBJ1-6,CASTANRDFNNSPLHF
TRBV6-5,-,TRBJ2-7,CASNQMRGREQYF
TRBV2,-,TRBJ1-1,CASSRDGWGDTEAFF
TRBV7-2,few,TRBJ1-2,CASRPPGDGNYGYTF
TRBV5-1,-,TRBJ2-5,CASSLIGLAGQETQYF
TRBV24-1,once,TRBJ2-7,CATSDAGTGAYEQYF
TRBV28,-,TRBJ2-7,CASRVAGRIFEQYF
TRBV19,-,TRBJ1-4,CASSIIRGREKLFF
TRBV28,few,TRBJ2-1,CASSDLGGDNEQFF
TRBV11-3,once,TRBJ1-1,CASSLSSNSEAFF
TRBV5-1,-,TRBJ2-4,CASSLAPGGTIQYF
TRBV28,-,TRBJ1-1,CASSHGMRDTEAFF
TRBV5-1,-,TRBJ1-1,CASSLHGGNTEAFF
TRBV6-1,-,TRBJ2-2,CASSDPGGTGELFF
TRBV19,-,TRBJ1-3,CASSISEASGNTIYF
TRBV29-1,-,TRBJ1-2,CSVDRGTGERGYTF
TRBV28,-,TRBJ2-3,CASSLTASPNTQYF
TRBV29-1,-,TRBJ1-5,CSVGTGGDQPQHF
TRBV11-2,once,TRBJ1-2,CASSLDQRLNGYTF
TRBV4-3,-,TRBJ2-2,CASSQGTSGGAHRELFF
TRBV18,once,TRBJ2-7,CASSPQTGVLSYEQYF
TRBV6-1,-,TRBJ2-1,CASRIAGENSDEQFF
TRBV20-1,-,TRBJ1-3,CSASAGSNSGNTIYF
TRBV7-9,-,TRBJ1-1,CASSLVYKNTEAFF